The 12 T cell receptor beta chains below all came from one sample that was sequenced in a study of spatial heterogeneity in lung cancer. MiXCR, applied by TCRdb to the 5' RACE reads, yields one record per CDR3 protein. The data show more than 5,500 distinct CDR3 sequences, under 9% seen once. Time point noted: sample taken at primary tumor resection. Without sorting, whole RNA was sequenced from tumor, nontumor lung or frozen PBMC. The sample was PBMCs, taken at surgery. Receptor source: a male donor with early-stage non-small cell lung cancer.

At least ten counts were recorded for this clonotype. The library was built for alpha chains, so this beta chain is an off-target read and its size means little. The CDR3, as DNA: TGTGCCAGCAGCTTGGAGGGGGGCCGCACAGATACGCAGTATTTT. Amino acid sequence: CASSLEGGRTDTQYF. This sequence joins TRBV5-4 and TRBJ2-3; either TRBD1 or TRBD2 may supply D (6 bases each). The CDR3 is made up of 15 amino acids. V was pared by 0 bases and J by 1 base, with 9 bases between. Germline lookup yields CDR1 SGHNT and CDR2 YYREEE (reference sequence).

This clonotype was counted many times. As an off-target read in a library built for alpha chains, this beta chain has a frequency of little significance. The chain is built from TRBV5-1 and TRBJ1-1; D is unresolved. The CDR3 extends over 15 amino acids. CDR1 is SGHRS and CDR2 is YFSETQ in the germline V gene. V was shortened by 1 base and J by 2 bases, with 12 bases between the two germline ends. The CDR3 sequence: CASSLWTPRNTEAFF. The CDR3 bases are TGCGCCAGCAGCTTGTGGACCCCTAGAAACACTGAAGCTTTCTTT. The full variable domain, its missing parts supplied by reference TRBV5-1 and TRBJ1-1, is KAGVTQTPRYLIKTRGQQVTLSCSPISGHRSVSWYQQTPGQGLQFLFEYFSETQRNKGNFPGRFSGRQFSNSRSEMNVSTLELGDSALYLCASSLWTPRNTEAFFGQGTRLTVV.

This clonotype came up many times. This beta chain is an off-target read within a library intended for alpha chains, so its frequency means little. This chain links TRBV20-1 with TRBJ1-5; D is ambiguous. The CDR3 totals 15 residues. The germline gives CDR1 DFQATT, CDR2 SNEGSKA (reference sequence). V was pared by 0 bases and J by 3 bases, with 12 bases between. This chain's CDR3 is CSARDLGQDNQPQHF. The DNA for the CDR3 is TGCAGTGCTAGAGATTTAGGGCAGGACAATCAGCCCCAGCATTTT.

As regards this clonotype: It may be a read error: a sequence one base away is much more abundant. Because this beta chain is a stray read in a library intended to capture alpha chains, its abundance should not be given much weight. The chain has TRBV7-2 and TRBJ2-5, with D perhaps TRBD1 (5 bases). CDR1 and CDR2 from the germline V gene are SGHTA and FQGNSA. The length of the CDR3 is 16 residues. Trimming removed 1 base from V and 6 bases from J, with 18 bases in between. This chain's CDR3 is CASSLVGIGAGQTQYF. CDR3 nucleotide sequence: TGTGCCAGCAGCTTAGTGGGGATAGGGGCAGGACAGACCCAGTACTTC.

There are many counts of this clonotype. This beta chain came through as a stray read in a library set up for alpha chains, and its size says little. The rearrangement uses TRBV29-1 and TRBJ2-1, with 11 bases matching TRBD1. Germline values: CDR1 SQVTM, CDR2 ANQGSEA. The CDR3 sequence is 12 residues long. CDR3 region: CTCGTGGNEQFF. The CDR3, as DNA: TGCACCTGCGGGACAGGGGGTAATGAGCAGTTCTTC.

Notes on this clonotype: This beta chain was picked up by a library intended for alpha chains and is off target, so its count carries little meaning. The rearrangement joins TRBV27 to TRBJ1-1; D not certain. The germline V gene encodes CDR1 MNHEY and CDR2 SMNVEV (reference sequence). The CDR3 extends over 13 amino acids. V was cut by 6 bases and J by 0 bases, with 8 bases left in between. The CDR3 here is CASSWAVNTEAFF. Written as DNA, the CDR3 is TGTGCCAGCAGCTGGGCAGTGAACACTGAAGCTTTCTTT.

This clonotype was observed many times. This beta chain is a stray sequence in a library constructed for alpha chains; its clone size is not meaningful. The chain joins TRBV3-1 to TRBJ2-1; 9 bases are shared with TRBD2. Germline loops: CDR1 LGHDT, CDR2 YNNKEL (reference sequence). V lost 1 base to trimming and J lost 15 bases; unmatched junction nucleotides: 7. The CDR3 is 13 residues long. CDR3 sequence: CASSQGLAGAGFF. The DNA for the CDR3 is TGTGCCAGCAGCCAAGGGTTAGCGGGGGCGGGGTTCTTC.

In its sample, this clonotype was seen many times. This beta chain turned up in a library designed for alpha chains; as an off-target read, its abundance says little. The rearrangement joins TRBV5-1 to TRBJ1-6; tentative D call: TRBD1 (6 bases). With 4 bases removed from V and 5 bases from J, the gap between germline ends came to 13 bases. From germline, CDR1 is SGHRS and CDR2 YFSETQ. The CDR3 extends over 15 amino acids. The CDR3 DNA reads TGCGCCAGCAGCGTTACAGGGTTGGATAATTCACCCCTCCACTTT. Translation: CASSVTGLDNSPLHF.

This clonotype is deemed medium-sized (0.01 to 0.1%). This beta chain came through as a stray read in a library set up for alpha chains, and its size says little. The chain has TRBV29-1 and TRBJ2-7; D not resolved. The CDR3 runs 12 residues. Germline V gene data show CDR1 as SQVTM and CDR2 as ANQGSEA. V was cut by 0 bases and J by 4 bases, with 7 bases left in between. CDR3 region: CSVEDELYEQYF. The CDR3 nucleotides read TGCAGCGTTGAAGACGAATTATACGAGCAGTACTTC.

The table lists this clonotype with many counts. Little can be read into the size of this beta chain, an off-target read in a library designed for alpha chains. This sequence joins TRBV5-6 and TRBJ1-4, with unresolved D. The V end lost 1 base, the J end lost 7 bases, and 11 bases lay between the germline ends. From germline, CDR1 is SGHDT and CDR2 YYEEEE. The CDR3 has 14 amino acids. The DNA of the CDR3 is TGTGCCAGCAGCTTGTCAGGCGGAAGTGAAAAACTGTTTTTT. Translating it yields CASSLSGGSEKLFF.

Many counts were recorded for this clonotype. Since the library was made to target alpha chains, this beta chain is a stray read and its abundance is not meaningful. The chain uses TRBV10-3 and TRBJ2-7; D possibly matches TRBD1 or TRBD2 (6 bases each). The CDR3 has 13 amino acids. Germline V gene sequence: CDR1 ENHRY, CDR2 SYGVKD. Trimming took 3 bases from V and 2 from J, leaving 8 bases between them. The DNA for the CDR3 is TGTGCCATCAGTGACGGGGGCACCTACGAGCAGTACGTC. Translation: CAISDGGTYEQYV.

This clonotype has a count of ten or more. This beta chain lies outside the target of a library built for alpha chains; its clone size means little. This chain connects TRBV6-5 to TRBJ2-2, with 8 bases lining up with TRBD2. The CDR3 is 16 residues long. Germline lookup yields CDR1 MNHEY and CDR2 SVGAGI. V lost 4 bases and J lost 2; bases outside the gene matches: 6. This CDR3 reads CASSSRGGPNTGELFF. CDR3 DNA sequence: TGTGCCAGCAGTTCCCGCGGGGGGCCTAACACCGGGGAGCTGTTTTTT.